This T cell receptor (beta chain) is drawn from a study of CXCR3-negative and CXCR3-positive naive CD8 T cells. Points from the study as a whole: The study found that naive CXCR3-negative and CXCR3-positive cells shared TRBV-TRBJ usage, while memory cells differed.

TRB cDNA libraries were made by UMI-labeled 5' RACE. TCRdb re-called the 5' RACE reads and shows each CDR3 protein once, DNA omitted. The sample includes 70,000 to 95,000 distinct CDR3 sequences. The CDR3 contains 14 residues. Germline loops: CDR1 SQVTM, CDR2 ANQGSEA. In the case of this clonotype: Its antigen is not known.

The TCR comes from a human donor in good health. Some clones in this sample may be carry-over from other donors' samples. The rearrangement joins TRBV29-1 to TRBJ2-7. The specimen sequenced was naive CXCR3- CD8+ T cells from blood. The subset is: CD45RO-CCR7+CD27+CD95- naive CD8+ T cells lacking CXCR3 (TNR3-). The CDR3 sequence: CSVAGRQTSYEQYF.